These 24 T cell receptor beta chains were sequenced from one sample in a study of siplizumab effects on memory and regulatory T cells. TCRdb keeps only in-frame clones here, not all; method: immunoSEQ multiplex PCR. Counted here are 50,000 to 75,000 clones, about 80% occurring once; the ten biggest clones make up about 0.42%. The sample comprised memory CD4+ T cells sorted from blood. The receptors originated from a human donor in good health.

This clone showed up just a few times. The chain employs TRBV29-1 and TRBJ2-6, with D unresolved. Germline V lookup: CDR1 SQVTM, CDR2 ANQGSEA. The CDR3 runs to 11 residues. The V end was cut by 3 bases, the J end by 12 bases, with 9 bases between. In DNA, the CDR3 is TGCAGCGTTGACGGTGACGGCGTCCTGACTTTC. This translates into CSVDGDGVLTF.

This chain joins TRBV6-5 and TRBJ2-7, with 9 bases that match TRBD1. This CDR3 contains 15 residues. V gave up 0 bases and J gave up 2 bases; unmatched junction bases: 2. Germline V gene data show CDR1 as MNHEY and CDR2 as SVGAGI. The CDR3 is CASSYSGTGTYEQYF. CDR3 nucleotide sequence: TGTGCCAGCAGTTACTCCGGGACAGGGACCTACGAGCAGTACTTC.

This chain joins TRBV4-2 and TRBJ2-3, with a weak D call TRBD1 (6 bases). Germline lookup yields CDR1 LGHNA and CDR2 YNFKEQ. The CDR3 is 14 amino acids. V was pared by 5 bases and J by 5 bases, with 14 bases between. As DNA, the CDR3 is TGTGCCAGCAGCACCCGAGAGGGGGAAGATACGCAGTATTTT. Its translation: CASSTREGEDTQYF.

The V and J genes are TRBV9 and TRBJ1-1; D is unresolved. The V gene lost 2 bases and the J gene lost 1 base, with 9 bases spanning the gap. The CDR3 spans 14 residues. From germline, CDR1 is SGDLS and CDR2 YYNGEE. The chain's CDR3 is CASSVASANTEAFF. The CDR3 coding sequence is TGTGCCAGCAGCGTTGCTTCAGCGAACACTGAAGCTTTCTTT.

The rearrangement uses TRBV12-5 and TRBJ2-2; no clear D. Germline loops: CDR1 LGHNT, CDR2 FRNRAP. The V end was cut by 0 bases, the J end by 3 bases, with 8 bases between. The CDR3 extends over 15 amino acids. The CDR3 here is CASGLVHGDTGELFF. CDR3 sequence (DNA): TGTGCTAGTGGTTTGGTACATGGGGACACCGGGGAGCTGTTTTTT.

The gene calls are TRBV10-3 and TRBJ1-5; 7 bases match TRBD1. Germline CDR1 is ENHRY and CDR2 is SYGVKD. The CDR3 sequence is 15 residues long. J was trimmed by 7 bases and V by 2 bases; bases with no gene match: 8. The CDR3 sequence: CAISERGQGRQPQHF. Written as DNA, the CDR3 is TGTGCCATCAGTGAGAGGGGGCAGGGCAGACAGCCCCAGCATTTT.

The J gene is TRBJ2-7, the V gene TRBV28, with D perhaps TRBD1 or TRBD2 (5 bases each). In germline, CDR1 is MDHEN, CDR2 SYDVKM. V lost 3 bases and J 1 base, leaving 10 bases between the germline ends. The CDR3 runs 14 residues. CDR3 in amino acids: CASSFRDASYEQYF. The CDR3 nucleotides are TGTGCCAGCAGTTTTCGGGACGCATCCTACGAGCAGTACTTC.

The V call is TRBV6-1, the J call TRBJ1-1, with D perhaps TRBD1 (6 bases). Germline loops: CDR1 MNHNS, CDR2 SASEGT. Trimming cost V 4 bases and J 12 bases, with 21 bases left between them. This CDR3 has 14 amino acids. CDR3 DNA: TGTGCCAGCAGTGGTGGACAGTTCGCCGGTAGTACTTTCTTT. Its protein product is CASSGGQFAGSTFF.

The chain employs TRBV19 and TRBJ1-4, with D tentatively TRBD1 (5 bases). The CDR3 is 14 residues long. Germline CDR1 is LNHDA and CDR2 is SQIVND (reference sequence). V lost 3 bases to trimming and J lost 8 bases, with 13 bases between them. The CDR3: CASSIGTGEEKLFF. DNA of the CDR3: TGTGCCAGTAGTATTGGGACCGGCGAAGAAAAACTGTTTTTT.

The gene calls are TRBV19 and TRBJ1-1; the D gene is possibly TRBD1 (5 bases). Germline loops: CDR1 LNHDA, CDR2 SQIVND (reference sequence). V was shortened by 7 bases and J by 11 bases, with 23 bases between the two germline ends. There are 14 residues in the CDR3. CDR3 DNA sequence: TGTGCCAGTATCCAGCCCGGGACCGCTGGTTTGGCTTTCTTT. Translated: CASIQPGTAGLAFF.

In this sample, this clone turned up a few times. The chain links TRBV5-1 to TRBJ2-1, with 8 bases aligning to TRBD1. This CDR3 has 16 residues. Germline-derived CDR1 and CDR2 are SGHRS and YFSETQ. V shed 5 bases, J shed 0 bases, and the junction held 7 bases outside the gene matches. CDR3 protein: CASSPGQASSYNEQFF. The CDR3 DNA reads TGCGCCAGCAGTCCGGGACAGGCCAGCTCCTACAATGAGCAGTTCTTC.

This chain connects TRBV18 to TRBJ2-4; D not resolved. V lost 4 bases, J lost 7 bases, and 8 bases lay in between. This CDR3 contains 12 residues. Germline CDR1 reads KGHSH; CDR2 reads LQKENI. The CDR3 loop reads CASSQDGNIQYF. In DNA, the CDR3 is TGTGCCAGCTCACAGGACGGGAACATTCAGTACTTC.

The chain has TRBV19 and TRBJ1-2; no firm D call. Deletions cut 7 bases from V and 4 bases from J, with 25 bases between. Germline V gene data show CDR1 as LNHDA and CDR2 as SQIVND (reference sequence). This CDR3 is 17 amino acids long. The CDR3 DNA is TGTGCCAGTACCCCTGGCGAGTCGACACGGAAGGCCTATGGCTACACCTTC. It specifies CASTPGESTRKAYGYTF.

This chain uses TRBV30 with TRBJ1-4, with D tentatively TRBD1 (5 bases). The CDR3 has 14 amino acids. Germline CDR1 reads GTSNPN; CDR2 reads SVGIG (reference sequence). The CDR3 loop is CARSNGGNNEKLFF. The CDR3, as DNA: TGTGCTCGGAGTAATGGGGGGAATAATGAAAAACTGTTTTTT.

This clone came up a few times. The chain joins TRBV9 to TRBJ2-7; 13 bases line up with TRBD2. The CDR3 spans 19 residues. V lost 0 bases to trimming and J lost 3 bases; unmatched junction nucleotides: 12. Looked up from germline, CDR1 is SGDLS and CDR2 is YYNGEE. CDR3 sequence: CASSVGTSGGHPRVYEQYF. As DNA, the CDR3 is TGTGCCAGCAGCGTAGGGACTAGCGGGGGCCACCCTAGAGTCTACGAGCAGTACTTC.

This clone came up a few times. V and J are TRBV5-1 and TRBJ2-4, with D possibly TRBD1 on 7 matching bases. Germline values: CDR1 SGHRS, CDR2 YFSETQ. The V end was cut by 4 bases, the J end by 1 base, with 9 bases between. The length of the CDR3 is 14 residues. The chain's CDR3 is CASSAGGAKNIQYF. CDR3 DNA sequence: TGCGCCAGCAGCGCAGGGGGGGCCAAAAACATTCAGTACTTC.

The chain's CDR3 is CASSPSGTVYGYTF. The CDR3, as DNA: TGCGCCAGCAGCCCTTCCGGGACGGTCTATGGCTACACCTTC. The chain has TRBV4-1 and TRBJ1-2; TRBD1 might be the D (5 bases). The CDR3 loop spans 14 amino acids. Germline values: CDR1 MGHRA, CDR2 YSYEKL. Trimming shortened V by 4 bases and J by 4 bases, and 13 bases separated the two germline ends.

V usage is TRBV7-9 and J usage is TRBJ1-1, with D tentatively TRBD1 (5 bases). The V gene's germline CDR1 is SEHNR and CDR2 FQNEAQ (reference sequence). V was pared by 5 bases and J by 3 bases, with 13 bases between. The CDR3 length is 14 residues. CDR3 nucleotide sequence: TGTGCCAGCAGCCCTGCCGGGACGCACACTGAAGCTTTCTTT. This codes for CASSPAGTHTEAFF.

This rearrangement joins TRBV15 to TRBJ2-7, with TRBD1 matching 9 bases. CDR1 LNHNV and CDR2 YYDKDF come from the germline V gene (reference sequence). With 1 base clipped from V and 7 bases from J, the junction kept 2 bases outside the gene matches. CDR3 length: 13 residues. CDR3 sequence: CATSRGQGGEQYF. The CDR3 DNA reads as TGTGCCACCAGCAGAGGACAGGGGGGAGAGCAGTACTTC.

The rearrangement uses TRBV19 and TRBJ2-3; 11 bases agree with TRBD2. The V gene end was trimmed by 1 base and the J gene end by 5 bases; junction bases not matched to a gene: 5. The CDR3 contains 16 residues. Germline loops: CDR1 LNHDA, CDR2 SQIVND (reference sequence). The CDR3 bases are TGTGCCAGTAGTATAGGCTCTACTAGCGGGGGAGATACGCAGTATTTT. Its protein is CASSIGSTSGGDTQYF.

The chain uses TRBV7-3 and TRBJ1-4, with TRBD1 as a possible D gene (5 bases). The CDR3 extends over 13 amino acids. V lost 5 bases and J lost 8, with 12 bases in between. The germline CDR1 and CDR2 sequences are SGHTA and FQGTGA. CDR3 sequence: CASSVRKGEKLFF. In DNA, the CDR3 is TGTGCCAGCAGCGTTAGGAAGGGGGAAAAACTGTTTTTT. Full variable domain (missing parts from reference TRBV7-3 and TRBJ1-4): GAGVSQTPSNKVTEKGKYVELRCDPISGHTALYWYRQSLGQGPEFLIYFQGTGAADDSGLPNDRFFAVRPEGSVSTLKIQRTERGDSAVYLCASSVRKGEKLFFGSGTQLSVL.

The chain joins TRBV18 to TRBJ2-7; 7 bases map to TRBD1. V lost 4 bases and J lost 0; bases outside the gene matches: 12. This CDR3 is 17 amino acids long. Germline CDR1 reads KGHSH; CDR2 reads LQKENI. CDR3 sequence reads: CASSRPESGGSSYEQYF. CDR3 sequence (DNA): TGTGCCAGCTCACGCCCGGAGTCAGGGGGAAGCTCCTACGAGCAGTACTTC.

This chain links TRBV25-1 with TRBJ1-2; 8 nucleotides agree with TRBD1. CDR1 is MGHDK and CDR2 is SYGVNS in the germline V gene. The CDR3 contains 16 residues. Losses at the gene ends were 2 bases for V and 4 bases for J; bases not matched to a gene: 9. The CDR3 protein is CASSETGTGALYGYTF. The CDR3 DNA sequence: TGTGCCAGCAGTGAAACCGGGACAGGAGCCCTCTATGGCTACACCTTC.

This rearrangement joins TRBV19 to TRBJ1-5, with unresolved D. The V gene's germline CDR1 is LNHDA and CDR2 SQIVND (reference sequence). Trimming removed 10 bases from V and 9 bases from J, with 10 bases in between. This CDR3 spans 10 amino acids. The CDR3 DNA is TGTGCCACCCTGGGCCCGCCCCAGCATTTT. Protein: CATLGPPQHF.